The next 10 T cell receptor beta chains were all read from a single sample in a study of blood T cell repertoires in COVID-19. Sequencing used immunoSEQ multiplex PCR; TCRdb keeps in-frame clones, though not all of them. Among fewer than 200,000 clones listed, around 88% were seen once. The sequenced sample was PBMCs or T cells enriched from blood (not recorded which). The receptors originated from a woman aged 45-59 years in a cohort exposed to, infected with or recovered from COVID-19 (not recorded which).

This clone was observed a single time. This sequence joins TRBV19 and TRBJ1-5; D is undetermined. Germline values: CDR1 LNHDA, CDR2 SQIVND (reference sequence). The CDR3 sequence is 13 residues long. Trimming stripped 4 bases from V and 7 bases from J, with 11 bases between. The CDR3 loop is CASSTAGSQPQHF. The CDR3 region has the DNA TGTGCCAGTAGTACGGCGGGTAGCCAGCCCCAGCATTTT. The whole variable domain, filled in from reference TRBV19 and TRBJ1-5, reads DGGITQSPKYLFRKEGQNVTLSCEQNLNHDAMYWYRQDPGQGLRLIYYSQIVNDFQKGDIAEGYSVSREKKESFPLTVTSAQKNPTAFYLCASSTAGSQPQHFGDGTRLSIL.

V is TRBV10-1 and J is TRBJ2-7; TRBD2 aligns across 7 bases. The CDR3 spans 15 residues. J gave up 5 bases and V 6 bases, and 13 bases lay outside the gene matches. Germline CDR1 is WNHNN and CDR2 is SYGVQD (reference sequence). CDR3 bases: TGCGCCAGCAGCCTGAGCGGGGACCTTACCGACGAGCAGTACTTC. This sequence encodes CASSLSGDLTDEQYF.

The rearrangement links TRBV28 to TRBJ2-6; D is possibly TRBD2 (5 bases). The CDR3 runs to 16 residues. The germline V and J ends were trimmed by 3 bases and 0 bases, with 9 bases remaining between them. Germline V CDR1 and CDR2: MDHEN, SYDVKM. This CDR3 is CASSFRGSSGANVLTF. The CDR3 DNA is TGTGCCAGCAGTTTTCGAGGGAGCTCTGGGGCCAACGTCCTGACTTTC.

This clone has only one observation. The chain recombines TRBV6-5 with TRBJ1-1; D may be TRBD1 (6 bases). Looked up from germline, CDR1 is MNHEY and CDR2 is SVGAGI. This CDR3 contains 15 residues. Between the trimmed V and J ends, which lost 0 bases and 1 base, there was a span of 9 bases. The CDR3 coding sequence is TGTGCCAGCAGTTACTCGGACAGTTCGAACACTGAAGCTTTCTTT. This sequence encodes CASSYSDSSNTEAFF.

The DNA of the CDR3 is TGCAGCGTTGTATACCCTGGCAGGCCCCCCTACGAGCAGTACTTC. This encodes CSVVYPGRPPYEQYF. This chain links TRBV29-1 with TRBJ2-7; no firm D call. Germline-derived CDR1 and CDR2 are SQVTM and ANQGSEA. CDR3 length equals 15 residues. Trimming left V 4 bases short and J 2 bases short, with 18 bases between.

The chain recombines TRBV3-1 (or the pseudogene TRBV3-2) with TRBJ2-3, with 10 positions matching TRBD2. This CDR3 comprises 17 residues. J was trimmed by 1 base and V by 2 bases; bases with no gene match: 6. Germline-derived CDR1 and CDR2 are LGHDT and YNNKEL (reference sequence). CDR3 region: CASSQSLLAGRTDTQYF. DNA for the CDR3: TGTGCCAGCAGCCAATCCTTACTAGCGGGGCGCACAGATACGCAGTATTTT.

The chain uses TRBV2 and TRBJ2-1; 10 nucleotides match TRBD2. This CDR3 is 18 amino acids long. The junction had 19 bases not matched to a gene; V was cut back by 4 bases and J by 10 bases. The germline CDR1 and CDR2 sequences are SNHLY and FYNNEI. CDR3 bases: TGTGCCAGCAGTGGCAAGGTGGTAGCGGGAGGTTACAGAGGCGAGCAGTTCTTC. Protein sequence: CASSGKVVAGGYRGEQFF.

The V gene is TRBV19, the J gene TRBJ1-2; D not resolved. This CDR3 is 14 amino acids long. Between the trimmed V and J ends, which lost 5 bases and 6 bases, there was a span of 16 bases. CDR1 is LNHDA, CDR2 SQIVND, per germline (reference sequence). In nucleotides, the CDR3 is TGTGCCAGTAGTCCCCCGGCGGGCGTGAATGGCTACACCTTC. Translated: CASSPPAGVNGYTF.

The CDR3 region has the DNA TGTGCCAGCAGCCAACGGACAGGTCCCTACGAGCAGTACTTC. Its translation is CASSQRTGPYEQYF. The chain has TRBV4-2 and TRBJ2-7; 7 bases line up with TRBD1. The CDR3 contains 14 residues. The germline V gene encodes CDR1 LGHNA and CDR2 YNFKEQ. With 2 bases clipped from V and 2 bases from J, the junction kept 3 bases outside the gene matches.

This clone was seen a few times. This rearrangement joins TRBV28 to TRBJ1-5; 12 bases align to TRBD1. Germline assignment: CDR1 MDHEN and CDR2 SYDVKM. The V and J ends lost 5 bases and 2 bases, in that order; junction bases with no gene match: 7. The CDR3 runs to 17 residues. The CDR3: CASSRPGQGAGNQPQHF. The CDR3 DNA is TGTGCCAGCAGTAGACCGGGACAGGGGGCGGGCAATCAGCCCCAGCATTTT. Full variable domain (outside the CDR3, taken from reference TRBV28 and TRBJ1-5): DVKVTQSSRYLVKRTGEKVFLECVQDMDHENMFWYRQDPGLGLRLIYFSYDVKMKEKGDIPEGYSVSREKKERFSLILESASTNQTSMYLCASSRPGQGAGNQPQHFGDGTRLSIL.